A selection of T cell receptor beta chains follows, all from one sample in a study of blood T cell repertoires in COVID-19. TCRdb's copy holds only in-frame clones and misses some; the assay was immunoSEQ multiplex PCR. The sample records around 380,000 clones, 87% being singletons. The sample was PBMCs or T cells enriched from blood (not recorded which). These receptors were collected from a man aged 25 to 40 who had recovered from COVID-19. Both conserved end residues are part of each CDR3. D genes are given only for firm matches. Clone size is given for some rows only: seen once, a few or many times, or a class if the clone is expanded.

J | V | size | D | DNA | CDR3
TRBJ1-3 | TRBV30 | NA | NA | TGTGCCTGGGTAGGGGGTGGAAACACCATATATTTT | CAWVGGGNTIYF
TRBJ2-5 | TRBV10-3 | NA | TRBD2 | TGTGCCATCACAACGACTAGCGGGCAAGGAGAGACCCAGTACTTC | CAITTTSGQGETQYF
TRBJ2-7 | TRBV3-1/TRBV3-2 | NA | TRBD1 | TGTGCCAGCAGCCAACACAGGGGTTGGCAGTACTTC | CASSQHRGWQYF
TRBJ1-2 | TRBV6-5 | once | TRBD1 | TGTGCCAGCAGCGCCGGGACAGTTTACCTCTATGGCTACACCTTC | CASSAGTVYLYGYTF
TRBJ1-5 | TRBV15 | NA | TRBD1 | TGTGCCACCAGCAGAGGACAGGGAAGCAATCAGCCCCAGCATTTT | CATSRGQGSNQPQHF
TRBJ2-3 | TRBV9 | NA | TRBD2 | TGTGCCAGCAGTTCCAGCGGGGGGACCTTCACAGATACGCAGTATTTT | CASSSSGGTFTDTQYF
TRBJ1-1 | TRBV7-9 | NA | NA | TGTGCCAGCAGCAGACAAGAGGAAGCTTTCTTT | CASSRQEEAFF
TRBJ2-5 | TRBV5-1 | NA | TRBD1 | TGCGCCAGCAGCTTGATGGGACAGGGGCTCCAAGAGACCCAGTACTTC | CASSLMGQGLQETQYF
TRBJ2-7 | TRBV3-1/TRBV3-2 | NA | NA | TGTGCCAGCAGCCAAGTAAGTTCCACAGGGAGGGCTCCCTACGAGCAGTACTTC | CASSQVSSTGRAPYEQYF
TRBJ1-4 | TRBV12-3/TRBV12-4 | NA | NA | TGTGCCAGCAGTCTCTCCCGGGAAAAACTGTTTTTT | CASSLSREKLFF
TRBJ1-2 | TRBV6-5 | NA | TRBD1 | TGTGCCAGCAGTTACTCTGGGACAGGTGGCTACACCTTC | CASSYSGTGGYTF
TRBJ2-1 | TRBV5-1 | NA | TRBD2 | TGCGCCAGCAGCTTAGGGACTAGCGGGGGGGCAGGTATCCATGAGCAGTTCTTC | CASSLGTSGGAGIHEQFF
TRBJ1-2 | TRBV12-3/TRBV12-4 | NA | TRBD1 | TGTGCCAGCAGCCCAGGACAGGGTCTAAGCTACACCTTC | CASSPGQGLSYTF
TRBJ1-1 | TRBV18 | NA | NA | TGTGCCAGCTCACCCCGTCCCAAGGAGGACACTGAAGCTTTCTTT | CASSPRPKEDTEAFF